Listed here are 19 T cell receptor beta chains from one sample, sequenced in a study of blood T cell repertoires in COVID-19 (dated by TCRdb to 2019 to 2021). Preparation of the library involved the immunoSEQ multiplex PCR assay. TCRdb mirrors the immuneACCESS table, restricted to in-frame sequences. Some clones are absent from its copies; in checked studies, under half trace to an unresolved V gene, and the reason for the others is unknown. In all, the sample holds over 200,000 clones, and 84% of those were seen once. The ten largest clones capture approximately 1.8% of the sample. Sequencing was performed on PBMCs or T cells enriched from blood (not recorded which). The source is a man between 60 and 75 years old who had recovered from COVID-19.

This chain joins TRBV11-3 and TRBJ1-2, with 8 positions matching TRBD1. The V segment lost 8 bases and the J segment 8 bases; nucleotides outside the gene matches: 7. This CDR3 contains 12 residues. From germline, CDR1 is SGHNT and CDR2 YENEEA. The CDR3 sequence is CASSQQGVGYTF. The CDR3 bases are TGTGCCAGCTCCCAACAGGGGGTCGGCTACACCTTC.

V usage is TRBV2 and J usage is TRBJ1-2; TRBD1 matches 10 bases. This CDR3 spans 12 amino acids. Germline V lookup: CDR1 SNHLY, CDR2 FYNNEI. The V and J ends lost 8 bases and 8 bases, in that order; junction bases with no gene match: 5. CDR3 sequence: CASAGQGYGYTF. The CDR3 DNA follows: TGTGCCAGCGCGGGACAGGGGTACGGCTACACCTTC.

A single count supports this clone. CDR3 sequence: CASRLTGDYNSPLHF. CDR3 in DNA: TGTGCCAGCAGGCTGACAGGGGACTATAATTCACCCCTCCACTTT. The chain has TRBV2 and TRBJ1-6; 8 bases agree with TRBD1. V gave up 6 bases and J gave up 3 bases; unmatched junction bases: 4. CDR1 is SNHLY, CDR2 FYNNEI, per germline. CDR3 length: 15 residues.

The CDR3 protein is CASSNDRVSTDTQYF. The CDR3 DNA is TGTGCCAGCAGCAACGACAGGGTTAGCACAGATACGCAGTATTTT. The V and J genes are TRBV5-5 and TRBJ2-3, with 7 bases lining up with TRBD1. The CDR3 contains 15 residues. CDR1 is SGHKS, CDR2 YYEKEE, per germline (reference sequence). Germline trimming cut 4 bases from V and 0 bases from J; bases unmatched to any gene: 5.

The chain couples TRBV18 to TRBJ1-2; TRBD1 matches 7 bases. The V gene's germline CDR1 is KGHSH and CDR2 LQKENI. V shed 6 bases and J 4 bases; nucleotides not matched to a gene: 5. The CDR3 runs 13 residues. CDR3 region: CASSPGQSYGYTF. In nucleotides, the CDR3 is TGTGCCAGCTCGCCGGGACAGTCCTATGGCTACACCTTC.

The V and J genes are TRBV6-5 and TRBJ2-7; TRBD2 matches 9 bases. Per the germline V gene, CDR1 is MNHEY and CDR2 is SVGAGI. CDR3 size: 14 residues. V was clipped by 7 bases and J by 0 bases; unmatched bases: 4. Here the CDR3 reads CASKRLADSYEQYF. The CDR3, as DNA: TGTGCCAGCAAACGACTAGCGGACTCCTACGAGCAGTACTTC.

The chain combines TRBV5-1 with TRBJ1-3, with no clear D. Germline values: CDR1 SGHRS, CDR2 YFSETQ. The CDR3 has 14 amino acids. V was cut by 2 bases and J by 8 bases, with 14 bases left in between. DNA for the CDR3: TGCGCCAGCAGCTTCTCGGGTGCGTTTGACACCATATATTTT. It yields the protein CASSFSGAFDTIYF.

V usage is TRBV2 and J usage is TRBJ1-2, with 12 bases that match TRBD1. V trimming: 6 bases; J trimming: 4 bases; junction bases outside the gene matches: 3. The CDR3 consists of 14 residues. CDR1 and CDR2 (germline): SNHLY, FYNNEI. The CDR3 DNA reads TGTGCCAGCAGGGGGACAGGGGGCTTCTATGGCTACACCTTC. It yields the protein CASRGTGGFYGYTF.

This clone was recorded once. The chain employs TRBV18 and TRBJ2-3; perhaps TRBD2 as D (5 bases). This CDR3 has 14 amino acids. Trimming stripped 2 bases from V and 4 bases from J, with 10 bases between. Germline V gene lookup returns CDR1 KGHSH and CDR2 LQKENI. The CDR3 DNA reads TGTGCCAGCTCACCATCGGGAAATCCAGATACGCAGTATTTT. Translated: CASSPSGNPDTQYF.

The chain employs TRBV19 and TRBJ1-1; 7 nucleotides agree with TRBD1. J lost 0 bases, V lost 5 bases, and 6 bases had no gene match. The CDR3 spans 15 residues. Germline V gene lookup returns CDR1 LNHDA and CDR2 SQIVND (reference sequence). DNA of the CDR3: TGTGCCAGTAGTTCGCCGGGACAGCTGAACACTGAAGCTTTCTTT. This translates into CASSSPGQLNTEAFF.

CDR3: CASSPLGGAKETQYF. The CDR3 region has the DNA TGTGCCAGCAGCCCCCTTGGGGGGGCCAAAGAGACCCAGTACTTC. The chain employs TRBV14 and TRBJ2-5, with D possibly matching TRBD2 (7 bases). This CDR3 has 15 amino acids. Germline V gives CDR1 SGHDN, CDR2 FVKESK. Trimming removed 4 bases at V and 3 bases at J, with 15 bases between.

V usage is TRBV27 and J usage is TRBJ1-2, with D tentatively TRBD1 (6 bases). This CDR3 is built from 13 residues. CDR1 is MNHEY, CDR2 SMNVEV, per germline (reference sequence). The V gene lost 0 bases and the J gene lost 11 bases, with 13 bases spanning the gap. The DNA of the CDR3 is TGTGCCAGCAGTTTATCGGCCGGGACACCGTACACCTTC. It specifies CASSLSAGTPYTF.

The V and J genes are TRBV2 and TRBJ2-7; tentative D call: TRBD2 (5 bases). Looked up from germline, CDR1 is SNHLY and CDR2 is FYNNEI. CDR3 length equals 14 residues. V shed 7 bases and J shed 2 bases, with 15 bases lying between them. DNA of the CDR3: TGTGCCAGCAAAAGCGGACTGATAACCTACGAGCAGTACTTC. This translates into CASKSGLITYEQYF.

This sequence joins TRBV3-1 (or the pseudogene TRBV3-2) and TRBJ2-5, with unresolved D. CDR1 and CDR2 from the germline V gene are LGHDT and YNNKEL (reference sequence). Trimming shortened V by 0 bases and J by 0 bases, and 8 bases separated the two germline ends. The CDR3 sequence is 15 residues long. CDR3 in DNA: TGTGCCAGCAGCCAAGATCGGGTCAACCAAGAGACCCAGTACTTC. As protein: CASSQDRVNQETQYF.

The chain uses TRBV24-1 and TRBJ1-2, with D tentatively TRBD1 (5 bases). The CDR3 has 13 residues. Trimming took off 3 bases at V and 8 bases at J, with 12 bases between the two ends. Germline V lookup: CDR1 KGHDR, CDR2 SFDVKD. CDR3 DNA: TGTGCCACCAGTGATGGGACTGGAGGAGGCTACACCTTC. It codes for CATSDGTGGGYTF.

This clone was recorded a few times. The J gene is TRBJ1-2, the V gene TRBV19; TRBD1 is a possible D gene (5 bases). V was trimmed by 6 bases and J by 8 bases, leaving 16 bases between them. Germline CDR1 LNHDA, CDR2 SQIVND (reference sequence). The CDR3 is made up of 13 amino acids. Written as DNA, the CDR3 is TGTGCCAGTAGCCCGCGGGGGGAAGAAGGCTACACCTTC. It yields the protein CASSPRGEEGYTF.

The chain couples TRBV18 to TRBJ1-1, with D possibly being TRBD1 (6 bases). Trimming cost V 3 bases and J 0 bases, with 11 bases left between them. This CDR3 has 15 amino acids. Looked up from germline, CDR1 is KGHSH and CDR2 is LQKENI. CDR3 residues: CASSPEQGMNTEAFF. CDR3 DNA sequence: TGTGCCAGCTCACCCGAACAGGGAATGAACACTGAAGCTTTCTTT. Using reference TRBV18 and TRBJ1-1 for the parts outside the CDR3, the full variable domain is NAGVMQNPRHLVRRRGQEARLRCSPMKGHSHVYWYRQLPEEGLKFMVYLQKENIIDESGMPKERFSAEFPKEGPSILRIQQVVRGDSAAYFCASSPEQGMNTEAFFGQGTRLTVV.

The J gene is TRBJ2-7, the V gene TRBV7-6; tentatively, D is TRBD1 (6 bases). CDR1 SGHVS and CDR2 FNYEAQ come from the germline V gene. Trimming took off 1 base at V and 1 base at J, with 11 bases between the two ends. CDR3 length: 15 amino acids. The CDR3 loop reads CASSLGDNLSYEQYF. The CDR3 DNA is TGTGCCAGCAGCTTAGGGGACAATCTTTCCTACGAGCAGTACTTC.

The chain has TRBV27 and TRBJ2-5; D is uncertain. The CDR3 runs 13 residues. The ends were cut back, 6 bases at V and 0 bases at J, with 8 bases in the middle. Germline CDR1 MNHEY, CDR2 SMNVEV (reference sequence). The CDR3 coding sequence is TGTGCCAGCAGCCGCAGGTACCAAGAGACCCAGTACTTC. It yields the protein CASSRRYQETQYF.